This is a list of T cell receptor beta chains from one sample in a study of cytomegalovirus exposure and HLA in healthy donors. Data came from immunoSEQ multiplex PCR; TCRdb stores just in-frame clones and leaves some out. The data contain about 130,000 clones, approximately 86% of them singletons. Input material: PBMCs. These receptors came from a boy younger than 18 in good health and CMV-seronegative. Each CDR3 is given with its conserved first and last residue. A D gene is named only where the DNA matches it firmly. For some rows the clone size is stated as once, few or many, or as a class when expanded; others skip it.

V gene	J gene	D gene	clone size	CDR3 protein	CDR3 DNA
TRBV5-1	TRBJ2-7	TRBD1	-	CASSPGTGINEQYF	TGCGCCAGCAGCCCCGGGACAGGGATAAACGAGCAGTACTTC
TRBV7-2	TRBJ1-1	TRBD1	-	CASSPLGGQGRTRAEAFF	TGTGCCAGCAGCCCACTGGGGGGACAGGGGCGAACTCGGGCTGAAGCTTTCTTT
TRBV30	TRBJ2-6	-	-	CAWSVKRSSGHYSGANVLTF	TGTGCCTGGAGTGTTAAAAGGTCATCGGGACATTACTCTGGGGCCAACGTCCTGACTTTC
TRBV27	TRBJ2-7	TRBD2	-	CASMSKAGVYEQYF	TGTGCCAGCATGTCGAAAGCGGGAGTCTACGAGCAGTACTTC
TRBV6-5	TRBJ2-1	-	-	CASSYGRNEQFF	TGTGCCAGCAGTTACGGGAGAAATGAGCAGTTCTTC
TRBV5-7	TRBJ1-1	-	-	CASSSREGEAFF	TGTGCCAGCAGCTCCAGGGAAGGTGAAGCTTTCTTT
TRBV27	TRBJ1-1	-	-	CASSPPPQGVSEHTEAFF	TGTGCCAGCAGTCCCCCCCCACAGGGTGTGTCCGAACACACTGAAGCTTTCTTT
TRBV30	TRBJ1-4	TRBD1	few	CASYRGYTTNEKLFF	TGTGCCTCCTACAGGGGTTACACAACTAATGAAAAACTGTTTTTT
TRBV7-9	TRBJ2-1	TRBD2	-	CASSLPSSGTNEQFF	TGTGCCAGCAGCTTGCCGTCTAGCGGGACCAATGAGCAGTTCTTC
TRBV6-1	TRBJ2-7	TRBD1	-	CASSEIPGQRYEQYF	TGTGCCAGCAGTGAAATTCCGGGACAGAGATACGAGCAGTACTTC
TRBV11-2	TRBJ1-4	-	-	CASKDLDRDRYEKLFF	TGTGCCAGCAAGGATCTTGACAGAGACCGTTATGAAAAACTGTTTTTT
TRBV7-7	TRBJ2-5	TRBD2	once	CASSLRTSGAKDQETQYF	TGTGCCAGCAGCCTAAGGACTAGCGGGGCGAAGGACCAAGAGACCCAGTACTTC
TRBV4-1	TRBJ1-2	-	-	CASSQATTTNYGYTF	TGCGCCAGCAGCCAAGCGACGACTACTAACTATGGCTACACCTTC
TRBV19	TRBJ2-3	-	-	CASTLGTSGDTQYF	TGTGCCAGTACCCTAGGGACATCTGGAGATACGCAGTATTTT
TRBV9	TRBJ2-2	-	once	CASTLGDTGELFF	TGTGCCAGCACGCTAGGGGACACCGGGGAGCTGTTTTTT
TRBV6-1	TRBJ2-7	-	-	CASTRDITYEQYF	TGTGCCAGCACTAGGGACATTACCTACGAGCAGTACTTC
TRBV5-1	TRBJ2-2	-	-	CASSVRGEYTGELFF	TGCGCCAGCAGCGTCAGGGGAGAATACACCGGGGAGCTGTTTTTT
TRBV6-5	TRBJ2-2	TRBD1	-	CASRSDRGLTGELFF	TGTGCCAGCAGGTCCGACAGGGGGCTCACCGGGGAGCTGTTTTTT
TRBV25-1	TRBJ2-7	TRBD1	-	CASSASRQGAGEDYEQYF	TGTGCCAGCAGTGCCTCCCGACAGGGGGCGGGGGAAGACTACGAGCAGTACTTC
TRBV21-1	TRBJ2-1	-	once	CASSKVERDSALYNEQFF	TGTGCCAGCAGCAAAGTGGAGCGGGACTCCGCACTCTACAATGAGCAGTTCTTC
TRBV2	TRBJ2-5	-	-	CASRQGLETQYF	TGTGCCAGCAGGCAGGGGTTAGAGACCCAGTACTTC
TRBV9	TRBJ2-1	-	-	CASSVEGTSGSYNEQFF	TGTGCCAGCAGCGTAGAGGGGACTTCAGGTTCCTACAATGAGCAGTTCTTC
TRBV2	TRBJ1-5	-	-	CASRGDSNQPQHF	TGTGCCAGCAGAGGAGATAGCAATCAGCCCCAGCATTTT
TRBV7-2	TRBJ2-5	TRBD2	-	CASRTSGGTLGETQYF	TGTGCCAGCAGGACTAGCGGGGGCACTCTCGGAGAGACCCAGTACTTC
TRBV10-3	TRBJ2-7	-	-	CAISVTRTYEQYF	TGTGCCATCAGTGTGACAAGAACCTACGAGCAGTACTTC
TRBV30	TRBJ1-1	-	-	CAWSRSADRGNTEAFF	TGTGCCTGGAGTCGATCCGCCGATAGGGGGAACACTGAAGCTTTCTTT
TRBV14	TRBJ2-3	TRBD2	-	CASSQESSGGMHTQYF	TGTGCCAGCAGCCAAGAGTCTAGCGGGGGAATGCATACGCAGTATTTT
TRBV6-5	TRBJ2-7	TRBD1	-	CASSSSRDSSRTEQYF	TGTGCCAGCAGTTCTTCTCGGGACAGCTCCCGAACCGAGCAGTACTTC
TRBV6-5	TRBJ1-1	-	-	CASSYGAPMNTEAFF	TGTGCCAGCAGTTACGGGGCACCTATGAACACTGAAGCTTTCTTT
TRBV6-1	TRBJ2-5	-	few	CASSGPGRETQYF	TGTGCCAGCAGTGGACCTGGGAGGGAGACCCAGTACTTC
TRBV27	TRBJ1-5	TRBD1	-	CASGRTGVEQPQHF	TGTGCCAGCGGTCGGACAGGGGTTGAACAGCCCCAGCATTTT
TRBV12-5	TRBJ2-7	TRBD2	-	CASSSGSSYEQYF	TGTGCTAGCTCTAGCGGGAGCTCCTACGAGCAGTACTTC
TRBV21-1	TRBJ2-3	-	once	CASSKKGGRLRPDTQYF	TGTGCCAGCAGCAAAAAGGGGGGGCGTCTACGCCCAGATACGCAGTATTTT
TRBV21-1	TRBJ2-7	-	-	CASSKVKQIYEQYF	TGTGCCAGCAGCAAAGTTAAACAAATCTACGAGCAGTACTTC
TRBV15	TRBJ2-2	-	-	CATSRDRLATGELFF	TGTGCCACCAGCAGAGATCGGCTAGCGACCGGGGAGCTGTTTTTT
TRBV11-2	TRBJ1-2	-	-	CASSLGQGWYGYTF	TGTGCCAGCAGCTTAGGGCAGGGTTGGTATGGCTACACCTTC
TRBV5-5	TRBJ2-5	TRBD1	once	CASSLGQGLGGETQYF	TGTGCCAGCAGCTTGGGACAGGGTCTCGGAGGAGAGACCCAGTACTTC
TRBV5-1	TRBJ2-1	-	-	CASSPPQSSVRNEQFF	TGCGCCAGCAGCCCCCCTCAATCTAGCGTGCGTAATGAGCAGTTCTTC
TRBV15	TRBJ1-2	TRBD1	-	CATSSFRTGVGYTF	TGTGCCACCAGCAGTTTTCGGACAGGGGTTGGCTACACCTTC
TRBV5-1	TRBJ1-3	TRBD1	once	CASSLEVRGPSGNTIYF	TGCGCCAGCAGCTTGGAGGTGAGGGGGCCCTCTGGAAACACCATATATTTT
TRBV19	TRBJ2-2	TRBD2	few	CASRTGQMRLAGVSTGELFF	TGTGCCAGTAGAACGGGACAGATGAGGCTAGCGGGAGTTTCCACCGGGGAGCTGTTTTTT
TRBV7-2	TRBJ1-1	TRBD1	-	CASSDLTGLTEAFF	TGTGCCAGCAGCGACTTGACAGGGTTGACTGAAGCTTTCTTT
TRBV7-9	TRBJ2-2	-	-	CASWGRGELFF	TGTGCCAGCTGGGGGCGAGGGGAGCTGTTTTTT
TRBV2	TRBJ1-2	-	-	CASSEARGQRNYGYTF	TGTGCCAGCAGTGAAGCCAGAGGACAGCGTAACTATGGCTACACCTTC
TRBV29-1	TRBJ2-7	-	-	CSVGVDYEQYF	TGCAGCGTTGGAGTAGACTACGAGCAGTACTTC
TRBV7-3	TRBJ2-7	TRBD2	-	CASSLRGTKSEQYF	TGTGCCAGCAGCTTAAGGGGGACTAAGAGCGAGCAGTACTTC
TRBV7-2	TRBJ1-2	TRBD1	-	CASSQGGLYGYTF	TGTGCCAGCTCTCAAGGGGGCCTCTATGGCTACACCTTC